This is a list of T cell receptor beta chains from one sample in a study of identical twins. TCRdb independently ran MiXCR on the 5' RACE reads; one entry per CDR3 protein. The sample contains some 500,000 distinct CDR3 sequences, approximately 14% of which appear only once. This sample was shared with a second study, whose subject was yellow fever vaccine responses in identical twins.

Sequenced material: CD4+ T cells sorted from blood. These TCRs come from a woman between 18 and 29 years old in good health. The CDR3 runs from the conserved cysteine through the conserved F or W. D genes are given only for firm matches. Clone size is given for some rows only: seen once, a few or many times, or a class if the clone is expanded.

CDR3nt | CDR3aa | d_gene | j_gene | abundance | v_gene
TGTGCCAGCAGCGCCATAACAGGAGGGGCCTTCTTT | CASSAITGGAFF | - | TRBJ1-1 | - | TRBV9
TGTGCCACCAGAGAGTTAGGGAGTCGGGAAAAACTGTTTTTT | CATRELGSREKLFF | - | TRBJ1-4 | - | TRBV15
TGTGCCAGCAACCCTCTAGCGGGGGCCATACCCTACGAGCAGTACTTC | CASNPLAGAIPYEQYF | TRBD2 | TRBJ2-7 | - | TRBV6-1
TGTGCCACCCCTCCAGTAGCGTCTAGCACAGATACGCAGTATTTT | CATPPVASSTDTQYF | - | TRBJ2-3 | - | TRBV7-2
TGTGCCAGCAGCTGGGATGCATCCTACGAGCAGTACTTC | CASSWDASYEQYF | - | TRBJ2-7 | many | TRBV7-6
TGCGCCAGCAGGGAGGGACAGTACGAGCAGTACTTC | CASREGQYEQYF | - | TRBJ2-7 | many | TRBV5-1
TGTGCCATCAGCTTCGGACTAGCGGGAGCAGGAGGGGACAATGAGCAGTTCTTC | CAISFGLAGAGGDNEQFF | TRBD2 | TRBJ2-1 | - | TRBV10-3
TGCGCCAGCAGCTTGGCCACGGGGGGCTCAACAGATACGCAGTATTTT | CASSLATGGSTDTQYF | - | TRBJ2-3 | many | TRBV5-1
TGTGCCAGCAGCTTGAGGAAAAACATTCAGTACTTC | CASSLRKNIQYF | - | TRBJ2-4 | few | TRBV7-2
TGTGCCAGCAGGATCCGGGGCGCCTACGAGCAGTACTTC | CASRIRGAYEQYF | - | TRBJ2-7 | - | TRBV2
TGTGCCAGCAGTTTATCACCCCTTTTGCAGGGGGCGGGGGAGACCCAGTACTTC | CASSLSPLLQGAGETQYF | TRBD1 | TRBJ2-5 | few | TRBV27
TGTGCCAGCAGTTCCCCCGGTCAACGTCGGTACTTC | CASSSPGQRRYF | - | TRBJ2-5 | - | TRBV27
TGCAGTGCCACAATCCCCCCCCTTAGCGGGAGGGCCCAATTCTTC | CSATIPPLSGRAQFF | TRBD2 | TRBJ2-1 | few | TRBV20-1
TGTGCCAGCAGCTCCGCTCTTGGGGCCAACGTCCTGACTTTC | CASSSALGANVLTF | - | TRBJ2-6 | - | TRBV7-8
TGTGCCAGCAGCCCCACAATGGGAGGGGGCGCGAACACCGGGGAGCTGTTTTTT | CASSPTMGGGANTGELFF | - | TRBJ2-2 | - | TRBV4-2
TGCGCCAGCAGCCAAGAGACAGGGAACTATGGCTACACCTTC | CASSQETGNYGYTF | TRBD1 | TRBJ1-2 | - | TRBV4-3
TGCAGTGCTAGAGAGTCGCGGGGAGGGACCGGGGAGCTGTTTTTT | CSARESRGGTGELFF | TRBD2 | TRBJ2-2 | - | TRBV20-1
TGTGCCAGCAGCTTAGGACGAGGAGATACGCAGTATTTT | CASSLGRGDTQYF | - | TRBJ2-3 | many | TRBV7-3
TGTGCCAGCAGTTTACAGGGACAGGGGAGCGACGAGCAGTACTTC | CASSLQGQGSDEQYF | TRBD1 | TRBJ2-7 | - | TRBV27
TGTGCCAGCAGCAGAGACACTGAAGCTTTCTTT | CASSRDTEAFF | - | TRBJ1-1 | many | TRBV21-1
TGTGCCAGCAGCTTAACGTCCAGTTCTAACACCGGGGAGCTGTTTTTT | CASSLTSSSNTGELFF | - | TRBJ2-2 | - | TRBV7-3
TGTGCCAGCAGCCCCAGGACAGACGCTGAAAAACTGTTTTTT | CASSPRTDAEKLFF | - | TRBJ1-4 | - | TRBV4-2
TGCAGTGCCCGAGACCACACCGGGGAGCTGTTTTTT | CSARDHTGELFF | - | TRBJ2-2 | - | TRBV20-1
TGTGCCATCAGGCCCCGGGACAGTTCCTACAATGAGCAGTTCTTC | CAIRPRDSSYNEQFF | TRBD1 | TRBJ2-1 | many | TRBV10-3
TGTGCTAGTGGCACTAGCGGGCCCGACTCCTACAATGAGCAGTTCTTC | CASGTSGPDSYNEQFF | TRBD2 | TRBJ2-1 | - | TRBV12-5
TGCAGTGCTAGAGAGACCACAGATACGCAGTATTTT | CSARETTDTQYF | - | TRBJ2-3 | few | TRBV20-1
TGTGCCACCAGTGATTTCCGGGAGCTGTTTTTT | CATSDFRELFF | - | TRBJ2-2 | few | TRBV24-1
TGTGCCAGCTCACCGGTCTTGGGGAAGGTACTTGAGACCCAGTACTTC | CASSPVLGKVLETQYF | - | TRBJ2-5 | - | TRBV18
TGTGCCAGCAGCCGTTTCGGGGACCTGTACCAAGAGACCCAGTACTTC | CASSRFGDLYQETQYF | - | TRBJ2-5 | - | TRBV7-9
TGTGCCAGCAGTTTAGGGGGTGCCTGGCGGGACACTGAAGCTTTCTTT | CASSLGGAWRDTEAFF | - | TRBJ1-1 | many | TRBV12-3/TRBV12-4
TGTGCCAGCAGCTTAACTAGCGGGAGAGTAACAGATACGCAGTATTTT | CASSLTSGRVTDTQYF | TRBD2 | TRBJ2-3 | few | TRBV7-2
TGTGCCACCAGTGATTTGCAACAGGGTTGCCCCCCCCACGAGCAGTACTTC | CATSDLQQGCPPHEQYF | - | TRBJ2-7 | - | TRBV24-1
TGCAGCGCTATTAAGGGGTCGAACACTGAAGCTTTCTTT | CSAIKGSNTEAFF | - | TRBJ1-1 | many | TRBV29-1
TGTGCCAGCATGACACCAACAGGTCGCTACGAGCAGTACTTC | CASMTPTGRYEQYF | - | TRBJ2-7 | few | TRBV28
TGTGCCAGCAGTGAGCCCAGTAAGGGTCGCCAGCAGTACTTC | CASSEPSKGRQQYF | - | TRBJ2-7 | few | TRBV25-1
TGCAGCGTTGACTTCGACGGCTCTGGGGCCAACGTCCTGACTTTC | CSVDFDGSGANVLTF | - | TRBJ2-6 | few | TRBV29-1
TGTGCCAGCAGGACTATATCCTACGAGCAGTACTTC | CASRTISYEQYF | - | TRBJ2-7 | few | TRBV6-2/TRBV6-3
TGCGCCAGCAGCTTGGTGGCGGCAGGGTCGACCGGGGAGCTGTTTTTT | CASSLVAAGSTGELFF | - | TRBJ2-2 | - | TRBV5-1
TGTGCCAGCAGCATCCGGGAGTCCGGGGAGCTGTTTTTT | CASSIRESGELFF | - | TRBJ2-2 | - | TRBV7-8
TGTGCCAGCGTTGGCAGCGGGAGGTCTTACGAGCAGTACTTC | CASVGSGRSYEQYF | TRBD2 | TRBJ2-7 | - | TRBV28
TGTGCCAGCAGTCGACAGGCCTCGGGCACCGGGGAGCTGTTTTTT | CASSRQASGTGELFF | - | TRBJ2-2 | - | TRBV12-3/TRBV12-4